The entry that follows covers one T cell receptor beta chain sequence. The CDR3 spans 14 residues. Germline CDR1 reads SGHNT; CDR2 reads YYREEE (reference sequence). With V trimmed by 0 bases and J by 4 bases, 3 bases remained unmatched. The record originates from a study of blood T cell repertoires in COVID-19. Study as a whole: Both acute and convalescent COVID-19 samples were obtained from the United States, Italy and Spain. Sources were T cells, B-cell-depleted T cells, or PBMCs; the material itself was cDNA or gDNA.

Authors' data handling: Amplifying reference gene primers gave estimates of nucleated cell counts. Clones were sequenced by immunoSEQ multiplex PCR, and TCRdb holds only the in-frame ones, with some missing. From that table come the V and J calls and clone size; the DNA was used to work out D and trimming. In the table there are 65,000 to 80,000 clones, around nine tenths of which are singletons. The receptor was isolated from a man between 65 and 79 years old with active or convalescent COVID-19. Input material: peripheral blood. The chain has TRBV5-4 and TRBJ1-2; 7 bases are a match to TRBD1. CDR3 protein: CASSLAGTVYGYTF. CDR3 nucleotides: TGTGCCAGCAGCTTGGCCGGGACAGTCTATGGCTACACCTTC.